This T cell receptor beta chain originates from a study of T cells after yellow fever vaccination. Whole-study results and caveats: Among primary-vaccination clones, most reappeared after the booster, at approximately 97% for CD4 and approximately 88% for CD8. The bulk population could contribute abundant contaminating clonotypes to FACS-sorted repertoires.

UMIs and a universal primer site were added when TCR cDNA was made by 5'RACE template switching. TCRdb recomputed calls from the 5' RACE reads with MiXCR, one row per CDR3 protein. The table shows approximately 150,000 distinct CDR3 sequences, with approximately 9.7% occurring only once. This clonotype was seen more than once but under ten times. Its antigen is unidentified. V was clipped by 0 bases and J by 2 bases, with 7 bases between them. The CDR3 spans 14 residues. Germline-derived CDR1 and CDR2 are SGHAT and FQNNGV. The TCR was taken from a man aged 18 to 29 who received the YFV17D yellow fever vaccine. The gene calls are TRBV11-2 and TRBJ2-5; D ambiguous. The sample in question was CD8+ T cells sorted from PBMCs, obtained 45 days after the yellow fever booster vaccination. As DNA, the CDR3 is TGTGCCAGCAGCTTAGACCCTAGGCAAGAGACCCAGTACTTC. This encodes CASSLDPRQETQYF.